The 10 T cell receptor beta chains reported below all come from one sample, sequenced in a study of identical twins. TCRdb reanalysed the 5' RACE reads using MiXCR and keeps one entry per CDR3 protein. The data show 640,000 or so distinct CDR3 sequences, around 6% seen once. Input material: naive T cells sorted from blood. The receptor set was obtained from a man aged 18 to 30 in good health.

The table lists this clonotype with many counts. V usage is TRBV6-5 and J usage is TRBJ2-3; D uncertain. Trimming left V 2 bases short and J 1 base short, with 7 bases between. The germline gives CDR1 MNHEY, CDR2 SVGAGI. The CDR3 totals 14 residues. For the CDR3, the DNA is TGTGCCAGCAGTTACGGGGTCGGCACAGATACGCAGTATTTT. Its translation: CASSYGVGTDTQYF.

This clonotype was observed a handful of times. The CDR3 DNA sequence: TGCGCCAGCAGCCAAGACTTTACCCCTCTAGACTATGGCTACACCTTC. Its protein is CASSQDFTPLDYGYTF. The chain couples TRBV4-1 to TRBJ1-2; D remains ambiguous. CDR1 is MGHRA and CDR2 is YSYEKL in the germline V gene. This CDR3 is 16 amino acids long. V gave up 0 bases and J gave up 3 bases, with 14 bases separating them.

This clonotype was observed a few times. Here the CDR3 reads CAINGNSYGYTF. Written as DNA, the CDR3 is TGTGCCATCAATGGAAATTCCTATGGCTACACCTTC. The chain joins TRBV10-3 to TRBJ1-2, with D hard to call. V gave up 7 bases and J gave up 4 bases, with 10 bases separating them. The CDR3 spans 12 residues. The germline gives CDR1 ENHRY, CDR2 SYGVKD.

In this sample, this clonotype turned up many times. V gene TRBV4-2 combines with J gene TRBJ2-5; no firm D call. CDR1 LGHNA and CDR2 YNFKEQ come from the germline V gene. V was trimmed by 4 bases and J by 2 bases, leaving 17 bases between them. This CDR3 contains 16 residues. CDR3 protein: CASSPSRGAGQETQYF. CDR3 nucleotides: TGTGCCAGCAGCCCGAGCCGCGGAGCAGGACAAGAGACCCAGTACTTC.

The J gene is TRBJ2-1, the V gene TRBV10-1; D is uncertain. Germline CDR1 WNHNN, CDR2 SYGVQD (reference sequence). Trimming stripped 0 bases from V and 4 bases from J, with 10 bases between. This CDR3 has 15 amino acids. The CDR3 bases are TGCGCCAGCAGTGAGTCGAATTCCAGGTACAATGAGCAGTTCTTC. Protein sequence: CASSESNSRYNEQFF.

In this sample, this clonotype turned up many times. The chain employs TRBV4-1 and TRBJ2-1; D is unclear. Germline V lookup: CDR1 MGHRA, CDR2 YSYEKL. Trimming cost V 1 base and J 11 bases, with 6 bases left between them. This CDR3 is 11 amino acids long. For the CDR3, the DNA is TGCGCCAGCAGCCAAGGGGGAAAGCAGTTCTTC. The encoded protein is CASSQGGKQFF.

In this sample, this clonotype turned up many times. Mismatch with germline at one junction end may stem from a read error. The chain joins TRBV12-3 or TRBV12-4 to TRBJ1-6; D not resolved. This CDR3 has 14 residues. The CDR3 here is CASSLGGYNSPLHF. For the CDR3, the DNA is TGTGCCAGCAGCTTAGGTGGTTATAATTCACCCCTCCACTTT.

This clonotype was seen at least ten times. The chain combines TRBV12-3 or TRBV12-4 with TRBJ2-1, with 10 bases fitting TRBD2. Trimming cost V 7 bases and J 7 bases; bases outside gene matches: 10. CDR3 length equals 15 residues. The CDR3 DNA reads TGTGCCAGCACCCACGGTCTAGCGGGAGTGAATGAGCAGTTCTTC. Translating gives CASTHGLAGVNEQFF.

The J gene is TRBJ2-3, the V gene TRBV7-9, with TRBD1 matching 10 bases. The CDR3 covers 16 residues. Looked up from germline, CDR1 is SEHNR and CDR2 is FQNEAQ (reference sequence). V shed 2 bases and J 5 bases; nucleotides not matched to a gene: 7. CDR3 loop: CASSLPDRGQGDTQYF. CDR3 coding DNA: TGTGCCAGCAGCTTACCCGACAGGGGGCAAGGAGATACGCAGTATTTT. The full variable domain, completed using reference TRBV7-9 and TRBJ2-3, is DTGVSQNPRHKITKRGQNVTFRCDPISEHNRLYWYRQTLGQGPEFLTYFQNEAQLEKSRLLSDRFSAERPKGSFSTLEIQRTEQGDSAMYLCASSLPDRGQGDTQYFGPGTRLTVL.

This clonotype was recorded at least ten times. The V and J genes are TRBV28 and TRBJ2-7; 13 bases line up with TRBD2. The CDR3 sequence is 15 residues long. V lost 9 bases to trimming and J lost 1 base; unmatched junction nucleotides: 6. Germline V gene lookup returns CDR1 MDHEN and CDR2 SYDVKM. CDR3 in amino acids: CASEPTSGGSYEQYF. CDR3 coding DNA: TGTGCCAGTGAACCGACTAGCGGGGGGTCCTACGAGCAGTACTTC. Full variable domain (remainder filled in from reference TRBV28 and TRBJ2-7): DVKVTQSSRYLVKRTGEKVFLECVQDMDHENMFWYRQDPGLGLRLIYFSYDVKMKEKGDIPEGYSVSREKKERFSLILESASTNQTSMYLCASEPTSGGSYEQYFGPGTRLTVT.